These 15 T cell receptor beta chains share one sample of origin, sequenced in a study of CD8 T cells in ankylosing spondylitis. TCRdb re-called the 5' RACE reads through MiXCR, storing one row per CDR3 protein. The sample shows 84,000 or so distinct CDR3 sequences, under 30% of them seen only once. Sequences were obtained from blood, either unsorted or a sorted T cell fraction (not recorded which). Receptors originate from a male donor with ankylosing spondylitis or in good health (not recorded which).

The V and J genes are TRBV7-6 and TRBJ2-3, with no clear D. This CDR3 has 15 amino acids. The V gene lost 8 bases and the J gene lost 2 bases, with 17 bases spanning the gap. Germline CDR1 reads SGHVS; CDR2 reads FNYEAQ. The CDR3 region has the DNA TGTGCCAGCTCGTCGGAAACTACCCTCACAGATACGCAGTATTTT. Protein product: CASSSETTLTDTQYF.

V usage is TRBV28 and J usage is TRBJ2-5; tentative D call: TRBD2 (6 bases). Germline CDR1 MDHEN, CDR2 SYDVKM. The CDR3 is 17 amino acids. Trimming removed 6 bases at V and 3 bases at J, with 23 bases between. CDR3 DNA: TGTGCCAGCAGCACCCAGGACAATACCTGGGGGGAAGAGACCCAGTACTTC. Its protein is CASSTQDNTWGEETQYF. The variable domain in full, completed from reference TRBV28 and TRBJ2-5, reads DVKVTQSSRYLVKRTGEKVFLECVQDMDHENMFWYRQDPGLGLRLIYFSYDVKMKEKGDIPEGYSVSREKKERFSLILESASTNQTSMYLCASSTQDNTWGEETQYFGPGTRLLVL.

V gene TRBV19 combines with J gene TRBJ1-1, with D maybe TRBD1 (5 bases). The CDR3 extends over 15 amino acids. The V and J ends lost 5 bases and 3 bases respectively, with 16 bases between them. Germline V gene data show CDR1 as LNHDA and CDR2 as SQIVND (reference sequence). Here the CDR3 DNA reads TGTGCCAGTAGTGGGGGACTGACTCTTTACACTGAAGCTTTCTTT. It translates to CASSGGLTLYTEAFF. The full variable domain, with the rest looked up from reference TRBV19 and TRBJ1-1, is DGGITQSPKYLFRKEGQNVTLSCEQNLNHDAMYWYRQDPGQGLRLIYYSQIVNDFQKGDIAEGYSVSREKKESFPLTVTSAQKNPTAFYLCASSGGLTLYTEAFFGQGTRLTVV.

This clonotype was seen only a few times. The chain is built from TRBV12-3 or TRBV12-4 and TRBJ2-7; 9 bases map to TRBD1. The trim removed 5 bases at V and 4 bases at J, leaving 3 bases unmatched. This CDR3 has 13 amino acids. Written as DNA, the CDR3 is TGTGCCAGCAGTGGGACAGGGACTTACGAGCAGTACTTC. The encoded protein is CASSGTGTYEQYF.

This clonotype has more than one count but fewer than ten. The chain recombines TRBV2 with TRBJ2-7; tentative D call: TRBD2 (6 bases). The CDR3 has 16 amino acids. Germline lookup yields CDR1 SNHLY and CDR2 FYNNEI. The V end lost 4 bases, the J end lost 5 bases, and 21 bases lay between the germline ends. CDR3 protein: CASSAYGRASNDEQYF. The CDR3 nucleotides are TGTGCCAGCAGTGCGTACGGGAGAGCTAGTAACGACGAGCAGTACTTC.

The sample holds a few counts of this clonotype. This sequence joins TRBV6-1 and TRBJ1-4, with a possible D match to TRBD1 (5 bases). The CDR3 extends over 15 amino acids. Germline-derived CDR1 and CDR2 are MNHNS and SASEGT. The ends were cut back, 6 bases at V and 7 bases at J, with 18 bases in the middle. The CDR3 sequence is CASRPRPGGSEKLFF. In DNA, the CDR3 is TGTGCCAGCAGACCTCGTCCCGGGGGAAGTGAAAAACTGTTTTTT.

The genes are TRBV6-1 and TRBJ1-1, with D perhaps TRBD1 (5 bases). CDR1 is MNHNS, CDR2 SASEGT, per germline. V dropped 6 bases and J dropped 2 bases, with 16 bases sitting between them. CDR3 length: 15 amino acids. CDR3 sequence (DNA): TGTGCCAGCAGCCCAGTGGGGGTCATTAACACTGAAGCTTTCTTT. Amino acids: CASSPVGVINTEAFF.

This rearrangement joins TRBV11-3 to TRBJ2-3, with D perhaps matching TRBD2 (6 bases). The V end lost 7 bases, the J end lost 3 bases, and 14 bases lay between the germline ends. The CDR3 totals 14 residues. CDR1 and CDR2 (germline): SGHNT, YENEEA. Here the CDR3 reads CASKLASSTDTQYF. The DNA for the CDR3 is TGTGCCAGCAAACTAGCTTCCTCGACAGATACGCAGTATTTT.

Ten or more counts support this clonotype. The chain joins TRBV5-1 to TRBJ2-5; weak D call: TRBD2 (5 bases). V was trimmed by 7 bases and J by 0 bases, leaving 16 bases between them. CDR3 length: 15 residues. The germline V gene has CDR1 SGHRS and CDR2 YFSETQ. CDR3 nucleotides: TGCGCCAGCTCTACACAACCGGGGAACCAAGAGACCCAGTACTTC. This gives the protein CASSTQPGNQETQYF.

This clonotype was counted only a few times. The V gene is TRBV12-3 or TRBV12-4, the J gene TRBJ1-2, with D possibly being TRBD1 (5 bases). Trimming stripped 5 bases from V and 7 bases from J, with 17 bases between. CDR3 length: 14 amino acids. CDR3 in DNA: TGTGCCAGCAGTCCAAGGGACCTTACGGCTGGCTACACCTTC. Its translation is CASSPRDLTAGYTF.

V and J are TRBV24-1 and TRBJ2-1; no firm D call. Germline lookup yields CDR1 KGHDR and CDR2 SFDVKD. This CDR3 comprises 13 residues. Trimming cost V 4 bases and J 11 bases, with 14 bases left between them. CDR3 sequence (DNA): TGTGCCACCAGTGACGGCGCCCAAGAGCAGCAGTTCTTC. Amino acid sequence: CATSDGAQEQQFF.

V is TRBV12-3 or TRBV12-4 and J is TRBJ1-2; weak D call: TRBD1 (6 bases). The V end lost 4 bases, the J end lost 5 bases, and 17 bases lay between the germline ends. This CDR3 region has 15 residues. The CDR3 loop reads CASSYSGAFGYGYTF. The CDR3 bases are TGTGCCAGCAGTTACTCAGGGGCCTTTGGGTATGGCTACACCTTC.

This clonotype was seen only a few times. J is TRBJ1-2 and V is TRBV7-9; no clear D. With 7 bases removed from V and 8 bases from J, the gap between germline ends came to 17 bases. The CDR3 is made up of 13 amino acids. CDR1 is SEHNR, CDR2 FQNEAQ, per germline (reference sequence). CDR3 in DNA: TGTGCCAGCACCGACCCCGGTGGCCAAGGCTACACCTTC. This encodes CASTDPGGQGYTF.

The chain uses TRBV7-9 and TRBJ2-5; tentatively, D is TRBD2 (6 bases). Germline V gene lookup returns CDR1 SEHNR and CDR2 FQNEAQ (reference sequence). Trimming removed 5 bases at V and 2 bases at J, with 18 bases between. The CDR3 sequence is 16 residues long. CDR3 in DNA: TGTGCCAGCAGCCCAACCGGGGGTCTGGTACAAGAGACCCAGTACTTC. It yields the protein CASSPTGGLVQETQYF.

This clonotype has just a few counts. The V gene is TRBV5-1, the J gene TRBJ1-1, with a tentative D call TRBD1 (5 bases). The V and J ends lost 2 bases and 4 bases respectively, with 9 bases between them. This CDR3 comprises 13 residues. Germline assignment: CDR1 SGHRS and CDR2 YFSETQ. In nucleotides, the CDR3 is TGCGCCAGCAGCTTTGGGGGTGCCACTGAAGCTTTCTTT. Translating gives CASSFGGATEAFF.